A single sample gave rise to the 8 T cell receptor beta chains below, sequenced in a study of glioma-infiltrating T cells (dated by TCRdb to the mid-2010s). The instrument was an Illumina MiSeq. The iRepertoire nested amplicon-rescue multiplex PCR (arm-PCR) platform was used to amplify TCR alpha and beta CDR3 regions from RNA. In-frame beta chains were kept once TCRdb had trimmed the public reads at Q25 with fastp and called clones with MiXCR. Identical CDR3 protein sequences are pooled into one entry, listed with their most common genes and DNA. The sample table records about 380,000 distinct CDR3 sequences; 41% of these occur just once. The ten largest clones capture around 12% of the sample. The specimen sequenced was glioma tissue, nonneoplastic brain tissue, or PBMCs (not recorded which). The receptor set was obtained from a human donor with low-grade glioma or glioblastoma, undergoing nonglioma brain surgery, or in good health (not recorded which).

Turning to this clonotype: A much larger clone is a single base away; this may be a read error. The chain recombines TRBV28 with TRBJ2-7, with 7 bases identical to TRBD1. The CDR3 has 15 amino acids. Per the germline V gene, CDR1 is MDHEN and CDR2 is SYDVKM. Germline trimming cut 7 bases from V and 5 bases from J; bases unmatched to any gene: 14. This chain's CDR3 is CASNPFDRVLHEQYF. DNA of the CDR3: TGTGCCAGCAATCCCTTCGACAGGGTCTTACACGAGCAGTACTTC.

DNA of the CDR3: TGTGCCAGCAGCTTAACAACTAGCGCTCCAACTACGAGGACCCAGTACTTC. Translating it yields CASSLTTSAPTTRTQYF. The chain employs TRBV7-3 and TRBJ2-5; 7 bases are a match to TRBD2. The CDR3 runs to 17 residues. Trimming cost V 0 bases and J 7 bases; bases outside gene matches: 14. Germline V gene lookup returns CDR1 SGHTA and CDR2 FQGTGA.

This clonotype was seen at least ten times. This chain uses TRBV27 with TRBJ2-1; D is unclear. Germline CDR1 and CDR2: MNHEY and SMNVEV (reference sequence). Trimming pared 6 bases from V and 4 bases from J, leaving 10 bases between. The CDR3 length is 13 residues. CDR3 sequence: CASRRSLYNEQFF. The CDR3 DNA reads as TGTGCCAGCAGAAGGTCCCTATACAATGAGCAGTTCTTC.

V usage is TRBV7-8 and J usage is TRBJ1-4, with D possibly matching TRBD1 (5 bases). V shed 5 bases and J shed 8 bases, with 12 bases lying between them. There are 13 residues in the CDR3. From germline, CDR1 is SGHVS and CDR2 FQNEAQ. In DNA, the CDR3 is TGTGCCAGCAGCGGGTGGGGCAGGGAAAAACTGTTTTTT. Amino acids: CASSGWGREKLFF. The full variable domain, rest sourced from reference TRBV7-8 and TRBJ1-4, is GAGVSQSPRYKVAKRGQDVALRCDPISGHVSLFWYQQALGQGPEFLTYFQNEAQLDKSGLPSDRFFAERPEGSVSTLKIQRTQQEDSAVYLCASSGWGREKLFFGSGTQLSVL.

Worth noting for this clonotype: This may stem from a read error, because a much larger clone lies one nucleotide away. The rearrangement links TRBV28 to TRBJ2-1; 9 bases fit TRBD1. Germline lookup yields CDR1 MDHEN and CDR2 SYDVKM. The CDR3 runs 13 residues. V dropped 10 bases and J dropped 9; count of bases not matched to a gene: 10. Written as DNA, the CDR3 is TGTGCCACCGTAGGACAGGGGATCGGTGAGCAGTTCTTC. Amino acid sequence: CATVGQGIGEQFF.

This clonotype was found a few times. This is likely a read error, given that the CDR3 carries no conserved phenylalanine or tryptophan at its end. The chain carries TRBV4-1 and TRBJ2-1, with TRBD2 matching 8 bases. There are 20 residues in the CDR3. CDR1 and CDR2 from the germline V gene are MGHRA and YSYEKL. J lost 0 bases, V lost 0 bases, and 13 bases had no gene match. CDR3 in amino acids: CASSQEGPNSGIVSYNEQFS. The CDR3 region has the DNA TGCGCCAGCAGCCAAGAGGGTCCCAATAGCGGGATCGTCTCCTACAATGAGCAGTTCTCC.

This clonotype was detected only a few times. Sequence at one end of the junction differs from germline and may be a read error. This sequence joins TRBV20-1 and TRBJ2-1, with 9 bases aligning to TRBD2. Germline V CDR1 and CDR2: DFQATT, SNEGSKA (reference sequence). The CDR3 sequence is 14 residues long. CDR3 protein: CSADSGGPYNEQFF. As DNA, the CDR3 is TGCAGTGCTGATAGCGGGGGACCCTATAATGAGCAGTTCTTC.

The chain joins TRBV20-1 to TRBJ2-4; 7 positions agree with TRBD2. The V gene end was trimmed by 0 bases and the J gene end by 6 bases; junction bases not matched to a gene: 8. Germline V gene sequence: CDR1 DFQATT, CDR2 SNEGSKA (reference sequence). The CDR3 extends over 15 amino acids. Here the CDR3 reads CSARDLGSSGNIQYF. CDR3 DNA: TGCAGTGCTAGAGATCTTGGTTCTAGCGGAAACATTCAGTACTTC.